This record concerns one T cell receptor beta chain sequence. The sample holds many counts of this clonotype. Its antigen is still unknown. One base away there is no much larger clone; base qualities are not given. Hyperthyroidism patients were newly diagnosed, were aged 18 to 65 years, and had a disease duration under 2 months. Patients with other autoimmune diseases, uncontrolled infections, pregnancy or lactation were excluded from the study. Diagnosis was based on clinical symptoms, serum thyroxine, TRAb, thyroid ultrasound and orbital computed tomography. Trizol reagent was used to extract the total RNA, and its quality was then checked on an Agilent 2100 Bioanalyzer. Per the germline V gene, SNHLY is the CDR1 and FYNNEI is the CDR2. Trimming costs V 6 bases and J 5 bases, and their ends lie 13 bases apart. Reading from cysteine to phenylalanine, the CDR3 counts 14 amino acids. Only CDR3 DNA is held: 42 bases, read in frame from base 1.

The data are from a study of Graves' ophthalmopathy and Graves' hyperthyroidism (dated by TCRdb to 2016 to 2018). Context from the whole study: Stable hyperthyroidism was defined as no progression to ophthalmopathy within 18 months of follow-up. The study used TCR beta repertoire signatures to distinguish Graves' ophthalmopathy from Graves' hyperthyroidism and to predict progression to ophthalmopathy. In total, approximately 130 blood samples were TCR-sequenced: 43 ophthalmopathy, some 75 hyperthyroidism and about 17 hyperthyroidism-to-ophthalmopathy patients. To explore V-J signatures distinguishing ophthalmopathy from hyperthyroidism, a discovery set of 100 patients (roughly 42 ophthalmopathy, 55 to 60 stable hyperthyroidism) was enrolled. An independent validation cohort comprised around 19 hyperthyroidism patients and 15 to 17 patients who later progressed from hyperthyroidism to ophthalmopathy. In a handful of hyperthyroidism patients, the T-cell repertoire of thyroid tissue was compared with the T-cell repertoire of blood. Following sampling, methimazole starting at 30 mg daily was administered to hyperthyroidism patients, and high-dose intravenous methylprednisolone was administered to ophthalmopathy patients.

For repertoire sequencing, the TCR beta CDR3 regions were amplified from RNA transcripts. A first-round RT-PCR used HTBI primers with the Qiagen OneStep RT-PCR kit, followed by a second-round multiplex PCR, size selection and purification. The libraries underwent paired-end sequencing with 100 bp reads on an Illumina HiSeq2000. Regarding the original processing steps: SOAPnuke was used to process the reads, throwing out any read that had adapters, had uncalled bases, had a mean Phred below 15, or lacked an exact constant-primer or identifier match. COPE v1.2.5 was used to merge the high-quality paired reads. Unique nucleotide sequences were defined as clonotypes and aligned to IMGT TRB V, D and J references using MiTCR v1.1. Analysis was restricted to V-J combinations with a frequency above 0.0001, which covered 99% to 99.2% of repertoires. For each V-J combination, a TCR clonal expansion and chaos score was defined as F50 clonal expansion divided by the chaos observed in the TCRdist matrix. Welch's t-statistics and random forest were used to reduce features to 13 V-J combinations, which were fed into a naive Bayes classifier. The similarity between thyroid and blood repertoires was quantified using the Morisita-Horn index. TCRdb passed the public sequencing reads through fastp at Q25 and MiXCR, retaining productive beta sequences. A single entry per CDR3 protein holds the most common genes and DNA from its merged rows. TCRdb, not the authors, supplied the V and J calls. The sample table records more than 1,000,000 distinct CDR3 sequences; 35% to 45% of these occur just once. The ten largest account for over 8.5% of the sample.

Results and caveats for the whole study, not just this receptor: Sample size was not predetermined statistically, and investigators were not blinded to group allocation. In validation, the model predicted ophthalmopathy progression with about 71% sensitivity and approximately 78% specificity; roughly 11 predicted patients were CT-confirmed with GO in a median of approximately six months. In cross-validation, the 13-signature model distinguished ophthalmopathy from stable hyperthyroidism with more than 85% sensitivity and approximately 81% specificity, while in the test set the corresponding values were about 79% and 69%. Most expanded thyroid clonotypes with a frequency above 0.001 also appeared in blood, which suggests that blood repertoires may reflect the immune response in the thyroid.

The chain is made from TRBV2 and TRBJ1-4; D gene: possibly TRBD1, on 5 matching bases. Sequencing was done on a sample of peripheral blood or thyroid tissue (not recorded which). The sequence was collected from an adult man with Graves' hyperthyroidism. CDR3 sequence: CASSGQGLNEKLFF. The DNA sequence is as follows: TGTGCCAGCAGCGGCCAGGGCCTCAATGAAAAACTGTTTTTT. Extended through the reference TRBV2 and TRBJ1-4 proteins, this CDR3 yields the full variable domain: EPEVTQTPSHQVTQMGQEVILRCVPISNHLYFYWYRQILGQKVEFLVSFYNNEISEKSEIFDDQFSVERPDGSNFTLKIRSTKLEDSAMYFCASSGQGLNEKLFFGSGTQLSVL.